This T cell receptor (beta chain) was captured in a study of T cells in Graves' hyperthyroidism and ophthalmopathy. The CDR3 is 15 amino acids. Germline V gene lookup returns CDR1 SNHLY and CDR2 FYNNEI. The ends lost 2 bases at V and 3 bases at J; junction bases unmatched: 3. This clonotype showed up many times. Participants, patients aged 18 to 65, had newly diagnosed hyperthyroidism with a duration under 2 months. The investigators amplified TCR beta CDR3 regions from RNA transcripts. The HTBI primer set drove a first-round RT-PCR of the TCR CDR3. TCRdb independently ran MiXCR on the multiplex PCR reads; one entry per CDR3 protein. The sample has about 560,000 distinct CDR3 sequences, around 15% seen once.

This TCR was sampled from a woman aged 18-29 years with Graves' hyperthyroidism. V usage is TRBV2 and J usage is TRBJ2-5; 10 bases line up with TRBD2. The sequenced material came from blood. The CDR3 reads CASSEWLAGEETQYF. CDR3 in DNA: TGTGCCAGCAGTGAATGGCTAGCGGGGGAAGAGACCCAGTACTTC.